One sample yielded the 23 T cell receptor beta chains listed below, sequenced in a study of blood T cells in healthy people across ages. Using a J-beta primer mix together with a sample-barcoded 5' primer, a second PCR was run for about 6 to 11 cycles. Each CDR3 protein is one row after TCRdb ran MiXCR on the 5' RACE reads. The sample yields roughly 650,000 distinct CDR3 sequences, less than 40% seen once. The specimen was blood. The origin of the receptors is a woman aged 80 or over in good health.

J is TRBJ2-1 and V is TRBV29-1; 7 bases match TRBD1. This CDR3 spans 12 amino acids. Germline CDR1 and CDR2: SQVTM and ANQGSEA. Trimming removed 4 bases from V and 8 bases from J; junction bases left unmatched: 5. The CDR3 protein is CSVGPGGDEQFF. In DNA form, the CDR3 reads TGCAGCGTTGGACCAGGGGGAGATGAGCAGTTCTTC.

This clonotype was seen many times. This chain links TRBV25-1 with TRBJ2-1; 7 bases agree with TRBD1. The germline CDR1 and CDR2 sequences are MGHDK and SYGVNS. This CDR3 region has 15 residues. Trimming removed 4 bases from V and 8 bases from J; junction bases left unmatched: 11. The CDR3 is CASSGVDRGLYEQFF. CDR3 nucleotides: TGTGCCAGCAGTGGGGTGGATAGGGGGCTATATGAGCAGTTCTTC.

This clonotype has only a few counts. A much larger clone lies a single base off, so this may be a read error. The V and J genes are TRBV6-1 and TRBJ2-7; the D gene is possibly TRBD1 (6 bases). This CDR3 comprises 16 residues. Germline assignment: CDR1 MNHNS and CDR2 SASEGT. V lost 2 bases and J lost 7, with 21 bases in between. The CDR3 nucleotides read TGTGCCAGCAGTGAACCATTCAGCCAGGGGCCGGGTGAGCAGTACTTC. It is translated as CASSEPFSQGPGEQYF.

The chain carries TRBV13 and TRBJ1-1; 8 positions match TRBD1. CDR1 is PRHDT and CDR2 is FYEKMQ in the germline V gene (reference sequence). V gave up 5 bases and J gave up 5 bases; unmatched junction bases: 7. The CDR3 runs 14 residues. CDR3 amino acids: CASSTRTGWTEAFF. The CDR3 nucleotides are TGTGCCAGCAGCACCCGGACAGGGTGGACTGAAGCTTTCTTT.

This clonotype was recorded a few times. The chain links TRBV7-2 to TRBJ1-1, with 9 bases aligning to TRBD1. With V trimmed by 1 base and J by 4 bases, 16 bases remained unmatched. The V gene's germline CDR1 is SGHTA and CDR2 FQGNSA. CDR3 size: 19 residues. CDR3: CASSLVRGGQGLVGTEAFF. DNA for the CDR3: TGTGCCAGCAGCTTAGTTCGTGGTGGACAGGGGCTGGTAGGCACTGAAGCTTTCTTT.

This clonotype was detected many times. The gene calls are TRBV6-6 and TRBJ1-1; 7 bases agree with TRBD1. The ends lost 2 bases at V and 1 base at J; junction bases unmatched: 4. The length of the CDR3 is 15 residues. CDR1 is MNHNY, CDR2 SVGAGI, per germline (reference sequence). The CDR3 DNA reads TGTGCCAGCAGTTACGGACAGGACACGAACACTGAAGCTTTCTTT. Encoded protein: CASSYGQDTNTEAFF.

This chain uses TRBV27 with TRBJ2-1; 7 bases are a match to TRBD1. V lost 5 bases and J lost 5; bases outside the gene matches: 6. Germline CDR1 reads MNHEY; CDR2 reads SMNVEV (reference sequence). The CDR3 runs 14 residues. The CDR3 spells CASSPFTGDNEQFF. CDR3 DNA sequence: TGTGCCAGCAGTCCTTTTACAGGGGACAATGAGCAGTTCTTC.

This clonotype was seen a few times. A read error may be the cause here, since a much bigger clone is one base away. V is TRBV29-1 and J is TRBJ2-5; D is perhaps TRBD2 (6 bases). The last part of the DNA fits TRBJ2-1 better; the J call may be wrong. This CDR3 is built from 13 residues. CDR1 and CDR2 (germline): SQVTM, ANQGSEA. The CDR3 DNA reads TGCAGCGTTGAACCAGGGAGGCAAGAGACCCAGTTCTTC. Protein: CSVEPGRQETQFF.

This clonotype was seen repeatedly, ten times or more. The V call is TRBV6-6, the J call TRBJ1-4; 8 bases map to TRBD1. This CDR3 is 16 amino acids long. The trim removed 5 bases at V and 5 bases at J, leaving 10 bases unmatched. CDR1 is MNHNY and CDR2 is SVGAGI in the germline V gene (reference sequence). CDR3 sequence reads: CASSSYTGGGNEKLFF. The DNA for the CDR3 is TGTGCCAGCAGTAGTTACACAGGGGGAGGGAATGAAAAACTGTTTTTT.

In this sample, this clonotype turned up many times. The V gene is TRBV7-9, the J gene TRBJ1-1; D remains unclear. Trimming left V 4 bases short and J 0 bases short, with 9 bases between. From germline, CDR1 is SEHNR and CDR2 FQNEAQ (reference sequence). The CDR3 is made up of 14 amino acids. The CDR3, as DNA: TGTGCCAGCAGCTACACCGGACTGAACACTGAAGCTTTCTTT. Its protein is CASSYTGLNTEAFF.

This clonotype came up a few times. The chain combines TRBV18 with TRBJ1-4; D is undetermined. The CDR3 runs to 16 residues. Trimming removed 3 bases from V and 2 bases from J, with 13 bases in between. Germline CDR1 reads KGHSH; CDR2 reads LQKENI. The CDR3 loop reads CASSPVRTSTNEKLFF. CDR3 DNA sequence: TGTGCCAGCTCACCGGTTAGGACGTCGACTAATGAAAAACTGTTTTTT.

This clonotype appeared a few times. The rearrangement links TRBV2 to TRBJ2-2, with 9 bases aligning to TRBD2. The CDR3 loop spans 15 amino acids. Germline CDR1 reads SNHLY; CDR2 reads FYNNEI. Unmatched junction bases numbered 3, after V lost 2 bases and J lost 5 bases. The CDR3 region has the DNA TGTGCCAGCAGTGAAAGCGGGGGGAAGACCGGGGAGCTGTTTTTT. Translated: CASSESGGKTGELFF.

For the CDR3, the DNA is TGTGCCAGCAGCGACCGTTGGGAGGGTAGCAATCAGCCCCAGCATTTT. Protein product: CASSDRWEGSNQPQHF. J is TRBJ1-5 and V is TRBV6-2 or TRBV6-3, with D uncertain. Germline-derived CDR1 and CDR2 are MNHEY and SVGEGT. The CDR3 length is 16 residues. The V end was cut by 6 bases, the J end by 0 bases, with 15 bases between.

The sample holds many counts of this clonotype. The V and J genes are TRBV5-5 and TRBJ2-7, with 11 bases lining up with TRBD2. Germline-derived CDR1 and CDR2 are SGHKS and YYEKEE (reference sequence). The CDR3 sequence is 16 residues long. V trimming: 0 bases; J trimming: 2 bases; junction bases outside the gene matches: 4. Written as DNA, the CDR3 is TGTGCCAGCAGCTTGGAATTAGCGGGGGGGACCTACGAGCAGTACTTC. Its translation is CASSLELAGGTYEQYF.

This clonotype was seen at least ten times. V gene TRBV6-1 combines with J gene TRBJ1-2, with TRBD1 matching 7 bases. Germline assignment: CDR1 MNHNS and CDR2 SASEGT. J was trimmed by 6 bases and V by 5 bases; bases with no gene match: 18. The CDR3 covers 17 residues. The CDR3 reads CASSPEIDRAGANGYTF. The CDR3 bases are TGTGCCAGCAGTCCCGAAATCGACAGGGCGGGTGCTAATGGCTACACCTTC.

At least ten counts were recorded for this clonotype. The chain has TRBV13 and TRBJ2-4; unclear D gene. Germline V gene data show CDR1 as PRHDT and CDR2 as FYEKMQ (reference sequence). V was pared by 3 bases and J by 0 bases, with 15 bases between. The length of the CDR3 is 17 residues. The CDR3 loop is CASSLETAERAKNIQYF. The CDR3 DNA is TGTGCCAGCAGCTTGGAAACAGCTGAAAGAGCCAAAAACATTCAGTACTTC.

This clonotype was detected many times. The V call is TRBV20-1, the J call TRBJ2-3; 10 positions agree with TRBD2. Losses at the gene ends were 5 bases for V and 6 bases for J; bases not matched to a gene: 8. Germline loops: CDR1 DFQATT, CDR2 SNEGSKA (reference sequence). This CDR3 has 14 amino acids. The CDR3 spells CSALSGGASDTQYF. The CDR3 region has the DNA TGCAGTGCTCTGAGCGGGGGGGCATCCGATACGCAGTATTTT.

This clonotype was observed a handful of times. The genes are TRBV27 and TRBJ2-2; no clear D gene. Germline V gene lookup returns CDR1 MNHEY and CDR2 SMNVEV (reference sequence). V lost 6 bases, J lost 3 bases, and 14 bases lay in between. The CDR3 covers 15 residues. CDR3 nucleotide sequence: TGTGCCAGCAGAGGTTTGATGGGATACACCGGGGAGCTGTTTTTT. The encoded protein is CASRGLMGYTGELFF.

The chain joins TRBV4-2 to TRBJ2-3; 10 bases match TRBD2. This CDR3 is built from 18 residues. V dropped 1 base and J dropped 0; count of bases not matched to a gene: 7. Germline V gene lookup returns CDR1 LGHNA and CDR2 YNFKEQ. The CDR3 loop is CASSQVSSSGGSTDTQYF. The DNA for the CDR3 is TGTGCCAGCAGCCAAGTTTCCTCTAGCGGGGGTAGCACAGATACGCAGTATTTT.

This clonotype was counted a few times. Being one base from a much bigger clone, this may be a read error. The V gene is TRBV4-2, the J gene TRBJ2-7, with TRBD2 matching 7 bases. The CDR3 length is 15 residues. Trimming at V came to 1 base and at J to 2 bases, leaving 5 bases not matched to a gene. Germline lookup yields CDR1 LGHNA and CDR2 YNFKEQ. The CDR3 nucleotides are TGTGCCAGCAGCCAAGGGAGCGGGGAGACCTACGAGCAGTACTTC. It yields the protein CASSQGSGETYEQYF.

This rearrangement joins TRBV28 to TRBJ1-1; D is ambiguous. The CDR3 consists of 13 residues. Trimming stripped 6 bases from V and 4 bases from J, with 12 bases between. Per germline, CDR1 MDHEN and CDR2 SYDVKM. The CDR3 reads CASSGPMVTEAFF. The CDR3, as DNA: TGTGCCAGCAGCGGACCGATGGTCACTGAAGCTTTCTTT. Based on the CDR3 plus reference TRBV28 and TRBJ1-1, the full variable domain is DVKVTQSSRYLVKRTGEKVFLECVQDMDHENMFWYRQDPGLGLRLIYFSYDVKMKEKGDIPEGYSVSREKKERFSLILESASTNQTSMYLCASSGPMVTEAFFGQGTRLTVV.

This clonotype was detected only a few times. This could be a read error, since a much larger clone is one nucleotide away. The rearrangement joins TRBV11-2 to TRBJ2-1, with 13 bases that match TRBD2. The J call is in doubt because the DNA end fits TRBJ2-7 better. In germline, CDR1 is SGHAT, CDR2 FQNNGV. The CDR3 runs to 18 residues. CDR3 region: CASSAKLAGGPSYNEQYF. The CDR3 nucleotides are TGTGCCAGCAGCGCAAAACTAGCGGGGGGGCCCTCCTACAATGAGCAGTACTTC.

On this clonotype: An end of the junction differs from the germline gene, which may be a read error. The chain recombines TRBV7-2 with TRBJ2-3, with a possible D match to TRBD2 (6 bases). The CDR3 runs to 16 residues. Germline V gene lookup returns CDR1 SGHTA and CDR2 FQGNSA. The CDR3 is CASSLARGALTGTQYF. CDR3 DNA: TGTGCCAGCAGCTTAGCTCGCGGGGCCCTCACAGGTACGCAGTATTTT.